The subject of this entry is one T cell receptor beta chain. While infection was still active, Seattle patients were enrolled and then followed longitudinally. The entry originates in a study of blood T cell repertoires in COVID-19. Study summary: Italy, Spain and the United States were the sources of the convalescent and acute COVID-19 samples. PBMCs, B-cell-depleted T cells, or T cells were the source of the cDNA or gDNA that made up the material.

Original data processing: Amplification of reference gene primers provided the estimated nucleated cell counts. Some clones are missing from TCRdb's copy, which holds only in-frame ones; the method was immunoSEQ multiplex PCR. V and J calls and clone size follow that table, whereas D and trimming were derived from the DNA. The sample records some 120,000 clones, approximately 85% being singletons. The CDR3 is 17 residues long. Germline V gene data show CDR1 as LNHDA and CDR2 as SQIVND (reference sequence). With 4 bases clipped from V and 2 bases from J, the junction kept 9 bases outside the gene matches.

The chain is built from TRBV19 and TRBJ1-5; 9 positions match TRBD1. This TCR came from a woman older than 75 with COVID-19, enrolled during active disease. The sample taken for sequencing was peripheral blood. The CDR3 region has the DNA TGTGCCAGTAGTACAACCGGGACAGGGAGTGGCAATCAGCCCCAGCATTTT. Translation: CASSTTGTGSGNQPQHF.